This TCR beta chain comes out of a study of graft-versus-host responses after intestinal transplantation. Study information: Tacrolimus plus steroids were given to all recipients for approximately 3 years, preceded by anti-thymocyte globulin induction.

Here immunoSEQ multiplex PCR was the method, and the copy in TCRdb shows in-frame clones only, minus some. The top ten clones hold about 4.2% of a sample with about 70,000 clones, around 87% of them seen once. Details on this clone: As yet, its antigen is unknown.

The study, taken as a whole, reports: Peak GvH clone levels in circulation were associated with early post-transplant HvG declines. Within allografts, high graft-versus-host to host-versus-graft clonal ratios were seen among patients with graft-donor T cell macrochimerism. Some GvH clones appeared in ileal mucosa or blood before recipient bone marrow.

Specimen: unstimulated CD8+ T cells sorted from spleen or lymph node cells, collected before transplant. This receptor was obtained from a human donor who was the organ donor for an intestinal transplant.

CDR3 coding DNA: TGCGCCAGCAGCCGGCTTCCCGCCTTTTCGGGACAACTAAACAATGAGCAGTTCTTC. Encoded protein: CASSRLPAFSGQLNNEQFF. The chain has TRBV4-1 and TRBJ2-1; maybe TRBD1 (6 bases). This CDR3 is built from 19 residues. The germline gives CDR1 MGHRA, CDR2 YSYEKL. Trimming shortened V by 4 bases and J by 5 bases, and 27 bases separated the two germline ends.